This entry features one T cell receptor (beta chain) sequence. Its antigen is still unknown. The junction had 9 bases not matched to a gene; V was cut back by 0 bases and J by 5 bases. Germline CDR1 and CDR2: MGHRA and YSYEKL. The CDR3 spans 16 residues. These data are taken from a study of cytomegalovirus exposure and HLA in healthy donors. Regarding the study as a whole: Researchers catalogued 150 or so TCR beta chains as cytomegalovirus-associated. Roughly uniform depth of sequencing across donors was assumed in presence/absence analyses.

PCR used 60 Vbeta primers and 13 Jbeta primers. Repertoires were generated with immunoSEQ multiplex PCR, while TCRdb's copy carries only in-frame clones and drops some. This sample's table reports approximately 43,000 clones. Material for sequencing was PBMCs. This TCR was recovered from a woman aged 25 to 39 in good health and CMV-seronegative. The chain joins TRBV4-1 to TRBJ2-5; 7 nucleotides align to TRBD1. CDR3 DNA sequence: TGCGCCAGCAGCCAAGATCTGAGGGGGCTGGGGGAGACCCAGTACTTC. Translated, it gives CASSQDLRGLGETQYF.